The rows below give T cell receptor beta chains drawn from one sample of a study of T cell changes during pregnancy in multiple sclerosis. Produced via immunoSEQ multiplex PCR; TCRdb's table is partial and in-frame only. In the table there are roughly 100,000 clones, 91% of which are singletons. The source material was peripheral blood, sampled in the second trimester of pregnancy. Receptors originate from a female donor with multiple sclerosis, enrolled in a pregnancy study. Each CDR3 is given with its conserved first and last residue. D genes are given only for firm matches. Size is omitted from some rows. Given values are once, few, many or a class for expanded clones.

clone size: .; V gene: TRBV5-6; CDR3 length: 15; D gene: .; J gene: TRBJ2-7; CDR3 DNA: TGTGCCAGCAGCTTGGCCCTAGTTGGGTCCTACGAGCAGTACTTC; CDR3 protein: CASSLALVGSYEQYF
clone size: .; V gene: TRBV6-6; CDR3 length: 14; D gene: .; J gene: TRBJ2-7; CDR3 DNA: TGTGCCAGCAGTTACTCGACAGGAGCAAATGAGCAGTACTTC; CDR3 protein: CASSYSTGANEQYF
clone size: .; V gene: TRBV7-9; CDR3 length: 18; D gene: TRBD2; J gene: TRBJ2-1; CDR3 DNA: TGTGCCAGCAGCTTTACTAGCGGGCCCTCCAGCTCCTACAATGAGCAGTTCTTC; CDR3 protein: CASSFTSGPSSSYNEQFF
clone size: .; V gene: TRBV7-9; CDR3 length: 12; D gene: .; J gene: TRBJ1-4; CDR3 DNA: TGTGCCAGCAGCTTAGACTTTGAAAAACTGTTTTTT; CDR3 protein: CASSLDFEKLFF
clone size: few; V gene: TRBV4-2; CDR3 length: 15; D gene: .; J gene: TRBJ1-1; CDR3 DNA: TGTGCCAGCAGCCAAGATATGGGAGGAAGCGGTGAAGCTTTCTTT; CDR3 protein: CASSQDMGGSGEAFF
clone size: .; V gene: TRBV2; CDR3 length: 14; D gene: TRBD1; J gene: TRBJ1-2; CDR3 DNA: TGTGCCGGGGCCCGGGACAGAGATCTCTATGGCTACACCTTC; CDR3 protein: CAGARDRDLYGYTF
clone size: few; V gene: TRBV28; CDR3 length: 14; D gene: .; J gene: TRBJ1-2; CDR3 DNA: TGTGCCAGCAGTTTTCGGGGTACCCACTACGGCTACACCTTC; CDR3 protein: CASSFRGTHYGYTF
clone size: .; V gene: TRBV5-6; CDR3 length: 14; D gene: .; J gene: TRBJ1-5; CDR3 DNA: TGTGCCAGCAGCTTCTCAGATAGCAATCAGCCCCAGCATTTT; CDR3 protein: CASSFSDSNQPQHF
clone size: .; V gene: TRBV4-3; CDR3 length: 13; D gene: TRBD2; J gene: TRBJ2-5; CDR3 DNA: TGCGCCAGCAGCCAAGAGCGGGAGGTGGCCCAGTACTTC; CDR3 protein: CASSQEREVAQYF
clone size: .; V gene: TRBV5-4; CDR3 length: 13; D gene: .; J gene: TRBJ1-2; CDR3 DNA: TGTGCCAGCAGCTTGGACAGGGACTATGGCTACACCTTC; CDR3 protein: CASSLDRDYGYTF
clone size: .; V gene: TRBV2; CDR3 length: 14; D gene: TRBD1; J gene: TRBJ2-5; CDR3 DNA: TGTGCCAGCAGCGACGACAGGGTCCAAGAGACCCAGTACTTC; CDR3 protein: CASSDDRVQETQYF
clone size: .; V gene: TRBV14; CDR3 length: 16; D gene: TRBD2; J gene: TRBJ2-1; CDR3 DNA: TGTGCCAGCAGCCAAGGGATCCGGGCGGGAGTACTTGAGCAGTTCTTC; CDR3 protein: CASSQGIRAGVLEQFF
clone size: .; V gene: TRBV5-6; CDR3 length: 15; D gene: .; J gene: TRBJ2-2; CDR3 DNA: TGTGCCAGCAGACCTTGGGGAGGTAGGACCGGGGAGCTGTTTTTT; CDR3 protein: CASRPWGGRTGELFF
clone size: few; V gene: TRBV7-2; CDR3 length: 12; D gene: .; J gene: TRBJ2-7; CDR3 DNA: TGTGCCAGCAGCCACAACAACTACGAGCAGTACTTC; CDR3 protein: CASSHNNYEQYF
clone size: .; V gene: TRBV5-1; CDR3 length: 14; D gene: TRBD2; J gene: TRBJ2-7; CDR3 DNA: TGCGCCAGCACCCTAGCGGGAGGTTCCTACGAGCAGTACTTC; CDR3 protein: CASTLAGGSYEQYF
clone size: .; V gene: TRBV28; CDR3 length: 15; D gene: .; J gene: TRBJ1-2; CDR3 DNA: TGTGCCAGCAGTTTTGAGGATTCTCTTAACTATGGCTACACCTTC; CDR3 protein: CASSFEDSLNYGYTF
clone size: .; V gene: TRBV19; CDR3 length: 15; D gene: TRBD1; J gene: TRBJ1-1; CDR3 DNA: TGTGCCAGTAGTATTTTTAATTCCGGGACAGGGGGAGCTTTCTTT; CDR3 protein: CASSIFNSGTGGAFF
clone size: .; V gene: TRBV5-6; CDR3 length: 18; D gene: TRBD2; J gene: TRBJ2-1; CDR3 DNA: TGTGCCAGCAGCTCCGGGACTAGCGGGAGTGTGATCTACAATGAGCAGTTCTTC; CDR3 protein: CASSSGTSGSVIYNEQFF
clone size: .; V gene: TRBV28; CDR3 length: 16; D gene: TRBD2; J gene: TRBJ2-1; CDR3 DNA: TGTGCCAGCAGTTTAGCGGGAGAGGGGTGGAACAATGAGCAGTTCTTC; CDR3 protein: CASSLAGEGWNNEQFF
clone size: .; V gene: TRBV28; CDR3 length: 17; D gene: .; J gene: TRBJ2-3; CDR3 DNA: TGTGCCAGCAGTTTTGAGGGTCCGGTAGCTATCACAGATACGCAGTATTTT; CDR3 protein: CASSFEGPVAITDTQYF
clone size: .; V gene: TRBV7-8; CDR3 length: 18; D gene: TRBD2; J gene: TRBJ2-3; CDR3 DNA: TGTGCCAGCAGCATAGGACTAGCGGGAGGTTATAGCACAGATACGCAGTATTTT; CDR3 protein: CASSIGLAGGYSTDTQYF
clone size: .; V gene: TRBV7-2; CDR3 length: 15; D gene: .; J gene: TRBJ2-5; CDR3 DNA: TGTGCCAGCAGCCAGCCGTCCGGGGTTGAAGAGACCCAGTACTTC; CDR3 protein: CASSQPSGVEETQYF
clone size: .; V gene: TRBV4-2; CDR3 length: 15; D gene: TRBD1; J gene: TRBJ2-3; CDR3 DNA: TGTGCCAGCAGCCATTTGGACAGGGATTCAGATACGCAGTATTTT; CDR3 protein: CASSHLDRDSDTQYF
clone size: .; V gene: TRBV7-3; CDR3 length: 15; D gene: .; J gene: TRBJ1-1; CDR3 DNA: TGTGCCAGCAGCTTAACCGCTTCGGGAGGCACTGAAGCTTTCTTT; CDR3 protein: CASSLTASGGTEAFF
clone size: .; V gene: TRBV29-1; CDR3 length: 13; D gene: .; J gene: TRBJ1-2; CDR3 DNA: TGCAGCGTTCCCGAACAGGGCGGTGGGGGCTACACCTTC; CDR3 protein: CSVPEQGGGGYTF
clone size: .; V gene: TRBV18; CDR3 length: 15; D gene: TRBD2; J gene: TRBJ2-7; CDR3 DNA: TGTGCCAGCTCACCCATAGCGGGAGGGCCTGTCGAGCAGTACTTC; CDR3 protein: CASSPIAGGPVEQYF
clone size: .; V gene: TRBV6-1; CDR3 length: 13; D gene: TRBD1; J gene: TRBJ2-3; CDR3 DNA: TGTGCCACCTACAGGGGGCACACAGATACGCAGTATTTT; CDR3 protein: CATYRGHTDTQYF
clone size: .; V gene: TRBV11-2; CDR3 length: 14; D gene: .; J gene: TRBJ2-7; CDR3 DNA: TGTGCCAGCAGCCCGGACTCGCTAACCTACGAGCAGTACTTC; CDR3 protein: CASSPDSLTYEQYF
clone size: once; V gene: TRBV5-4; CDR3 length: 12; D gene: TRBD1; J gene: TRBJ2-1; CDR3 DNA: TGTGCCAGCAGCCAGAGACAGGGGATGGAGTTCTTC; CDR3 protein: CASSQRQGMEFF
clone size: few; V gene: TRBV11-1; CDR3 length: 12; D gene: TRBD1; J gene: TRBJ2-7; CDR3 DNA: TGTGCCAGCGGGACAGGGGCCTACGAGCAGTACTTC; CDR3 protein: CASGTGAYEQYF
clone size: once; V gene: TRBV2; CDR3 length: 14; D gene: .; J gene: TRBJ2-2; CDR3 DNA: TGTGCCAGCAGTGACCCCTCGGAGACCGGGGAGCTGTTTTTT; CDR3 protein: CASSDPSETGELFF
clone size: .; V gene: TRBV11-2; CDR3 length: 17; D gene: TRBD2; J gene: TRBJ2-1; CDR3 DNA: TGTGCCAGCAGCTTAGAGCTCAGCGGGAGCTCCTACAATGAGCAGTTCTTC; CDR3 protein: CASSLELSGSSYNEQFF